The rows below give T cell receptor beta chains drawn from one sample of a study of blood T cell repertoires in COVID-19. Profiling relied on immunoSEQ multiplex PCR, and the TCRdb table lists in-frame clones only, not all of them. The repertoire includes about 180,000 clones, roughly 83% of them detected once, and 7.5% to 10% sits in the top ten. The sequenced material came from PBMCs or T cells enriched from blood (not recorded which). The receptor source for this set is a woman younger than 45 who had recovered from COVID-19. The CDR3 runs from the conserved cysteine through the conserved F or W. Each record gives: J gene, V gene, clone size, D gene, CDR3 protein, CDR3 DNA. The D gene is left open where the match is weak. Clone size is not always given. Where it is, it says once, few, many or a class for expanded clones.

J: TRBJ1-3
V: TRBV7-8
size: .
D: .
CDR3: CASSLADNPSGNTIYF
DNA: TGTGCCAGCAGCTTAGCCGACAATCCGTCTGGAAACACCATATATTTT

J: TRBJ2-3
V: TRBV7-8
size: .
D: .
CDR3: CASSLVFAPDKDTQYF
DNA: TGTGCCAGCAGCTTAGTCTTCGCACCGGACAAAGATACGCAGTATTTT

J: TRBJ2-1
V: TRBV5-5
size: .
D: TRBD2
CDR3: CASSLESWEGRNEQFF
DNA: TGTGCCAGCAGCTTGGAATCGTGGGAGGGCCGAAATGAGCAGTTCTTC

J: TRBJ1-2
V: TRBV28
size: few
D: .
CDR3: CAIPGGGASKVGYTF
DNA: TGTGCCATTCCAGGAGGAGGGGCTTCAAAGGTTGGCTACACCTTC

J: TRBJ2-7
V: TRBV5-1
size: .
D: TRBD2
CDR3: CASSLVSSGTYEQYF
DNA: TGCGCCAGCAGCTTGGTGTCTAGCGGAACCTACGAGCAGTACTTC

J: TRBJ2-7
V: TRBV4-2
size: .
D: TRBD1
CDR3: CASSPGVDRERLSEQYF
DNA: TGTGCCAGCAGCCCCGGCGTTGACAGGGAGAGACTGAGCGAGCAGTACTTC

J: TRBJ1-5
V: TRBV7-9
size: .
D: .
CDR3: CASSTPGQPQHF
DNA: TGTGCCAGCAGCACCCCTGGCCAGCCCCAGCATTTT

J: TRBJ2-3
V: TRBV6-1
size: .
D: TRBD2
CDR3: CASSELAGSTDTQYF
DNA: TGTGCCAGCAGTGAACTAGCGGGGAGCACAGATACGCAGTATTTT

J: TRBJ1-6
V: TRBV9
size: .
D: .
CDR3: CASSDRPMGSPLHF
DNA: TGTGCCAGCAGCGACAGGCCGATGGGTTCACCCCTCCACTTT

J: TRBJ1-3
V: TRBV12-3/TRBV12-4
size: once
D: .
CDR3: CASRARIGNTIYF
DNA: TGTGCCAGCAGGGCTCGAATTGGAAACACCATATATTTT

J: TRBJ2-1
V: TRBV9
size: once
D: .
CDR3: CASSGQWTTSYNEQFF
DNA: TGTGCCAGCAGTGGTCAGTGGACTACCTCCTACAATGAGCAGTTCTTC

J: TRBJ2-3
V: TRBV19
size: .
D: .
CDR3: CASSQTSWFGTDTQYF
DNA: TGTGCCAGTAGCCAAACTAGCTGGTTTGGCACAGATACGCAGTATTTT

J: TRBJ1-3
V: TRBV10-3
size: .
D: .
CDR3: CAISDGDLKGNTIYF
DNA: TGTGCCATCAGTGACGGGGACTTAAAAGGAAACACCATATATTTT

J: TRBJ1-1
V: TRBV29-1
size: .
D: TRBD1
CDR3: CSYWDSQNTEAFF
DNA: TGCAGCTACTGGGACAGTCAAAACACTGAAGCTTTCTTT

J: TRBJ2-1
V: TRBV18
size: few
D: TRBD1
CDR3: CASSQQGTGNEQFF
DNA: TGTGCCAGCTCTCAACAGGGGACGGGAAATGAGCAGTTCTTC

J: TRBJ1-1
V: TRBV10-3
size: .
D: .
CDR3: CAIRGEGPAGAFF
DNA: TGTGCCATCCGGGGGGAAGGGCCGGCTGGGGCTTTCTTT

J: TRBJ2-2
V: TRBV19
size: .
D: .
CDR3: CASMEATGELFF
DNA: TGTGCCAGTATGGAGGCAACCGGGGAGCTGTTTTTT

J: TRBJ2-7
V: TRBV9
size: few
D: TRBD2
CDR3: CASSALSGSRDEQYF
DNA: TGTGCCAGCAGCGCACTTAGCGGGAGTCGGGACGAGCAGTACTTC

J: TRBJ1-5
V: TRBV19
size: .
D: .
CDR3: CASSTGGSYSNQPQHF
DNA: TGTGCCAGTAGTACGGGGGGGTCGTACAGCAATCAGCCCCAGCATTTT

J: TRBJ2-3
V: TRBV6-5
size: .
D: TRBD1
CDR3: CASSYDVGQGTDTQYF
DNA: TGTGCCAGCAGTTACGATGTGGGACAGGGCACAGATACGCAGTATTTT

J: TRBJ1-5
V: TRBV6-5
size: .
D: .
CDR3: CASSRGTANQPQHF
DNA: TGTGCCAGCAGTCGCGGGACGGCTAATCAGCCCCAGCATTTT